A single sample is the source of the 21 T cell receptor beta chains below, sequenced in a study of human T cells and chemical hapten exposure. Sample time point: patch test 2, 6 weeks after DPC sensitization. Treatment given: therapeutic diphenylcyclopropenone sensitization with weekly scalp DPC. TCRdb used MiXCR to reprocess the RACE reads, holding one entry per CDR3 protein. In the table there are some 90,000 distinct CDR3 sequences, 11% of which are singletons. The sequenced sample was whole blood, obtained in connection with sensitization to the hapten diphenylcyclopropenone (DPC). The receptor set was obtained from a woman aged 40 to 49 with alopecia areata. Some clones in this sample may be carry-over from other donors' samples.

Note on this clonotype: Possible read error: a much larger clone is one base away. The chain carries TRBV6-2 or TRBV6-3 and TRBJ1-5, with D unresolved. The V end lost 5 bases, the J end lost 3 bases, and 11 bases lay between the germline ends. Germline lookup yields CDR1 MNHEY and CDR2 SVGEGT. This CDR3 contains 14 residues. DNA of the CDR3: TGTGCCAGCAGTCGGACGGACCACAATCAGCCCCAGCATTTT. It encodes CASSRTDHNQPQHF.

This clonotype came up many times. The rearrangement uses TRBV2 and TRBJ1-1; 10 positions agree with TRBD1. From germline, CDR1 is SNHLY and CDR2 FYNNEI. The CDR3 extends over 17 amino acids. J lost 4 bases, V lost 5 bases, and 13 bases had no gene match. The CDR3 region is CASSTGTGASWGTEAFF. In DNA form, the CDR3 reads TGTGCCAGCAGTACCGGGACAGGGGCTTCCTGGGGCACTGAAGCTTTCTTT.

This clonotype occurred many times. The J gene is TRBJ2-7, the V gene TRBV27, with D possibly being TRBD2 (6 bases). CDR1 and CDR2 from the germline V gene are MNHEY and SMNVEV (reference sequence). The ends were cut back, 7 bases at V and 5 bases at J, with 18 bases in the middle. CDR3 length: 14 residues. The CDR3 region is CASTDLRRGNEQYF. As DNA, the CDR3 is TGTGCCAGCACTGACCTGCGGCGGGGTAACGAGCAGTACTTC.

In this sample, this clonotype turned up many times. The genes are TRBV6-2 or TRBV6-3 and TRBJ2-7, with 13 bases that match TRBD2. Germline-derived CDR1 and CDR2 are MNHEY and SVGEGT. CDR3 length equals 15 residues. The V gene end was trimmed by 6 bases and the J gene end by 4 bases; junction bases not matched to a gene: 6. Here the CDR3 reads CASSGLAGVMYEQYF. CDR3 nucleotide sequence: TGTGCCAGCAGCGGACTAGCGGGGGTGATGTACGAGCAGTACTTC.

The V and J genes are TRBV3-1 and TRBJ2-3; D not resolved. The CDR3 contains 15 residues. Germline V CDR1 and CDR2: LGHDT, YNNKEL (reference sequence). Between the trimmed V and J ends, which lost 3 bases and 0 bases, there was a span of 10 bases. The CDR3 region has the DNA TGTGCCAGCAGCCAGGATCCTGGGAGCACAGATACGCAGTATTTT. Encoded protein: CASSQDPGSTDTQYF.

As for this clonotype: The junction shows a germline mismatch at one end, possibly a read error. CDR3 in amino acids: CATSRDRTSGKTSYNEQFF. The CDR3 region has the DNA TGTGCCACCAGCCGAGACAGGACTAGCGGGAAAACCTCCTACAATGAGCAGTTCTTC. The chain carries TRBV15 and TRBJ2-1; 12 bases match TRBD2. The CDR3 totals 19 residues. Germline values: CDR1 LNHNV, CDR2 YYDKDF (reference sequence).

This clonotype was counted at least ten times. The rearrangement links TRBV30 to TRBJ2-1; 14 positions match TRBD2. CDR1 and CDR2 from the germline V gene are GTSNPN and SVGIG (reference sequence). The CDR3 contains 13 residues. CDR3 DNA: TGTGCGTCGGGACTAGCGGGAGTACGGGAGCAGTTCTTC. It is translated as CASGLAGVREQFF. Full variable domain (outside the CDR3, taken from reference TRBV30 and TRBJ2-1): SQTIHQWPATLVQPVGSPLSLECTVEGTSNPNLYWYRQAAGRGLQLLFYSVGIGQISSEVPQNLSASRPQDRQFILSSKKLLLSDSGFYLCASGLAGVREQFFGPGTRLTVL.

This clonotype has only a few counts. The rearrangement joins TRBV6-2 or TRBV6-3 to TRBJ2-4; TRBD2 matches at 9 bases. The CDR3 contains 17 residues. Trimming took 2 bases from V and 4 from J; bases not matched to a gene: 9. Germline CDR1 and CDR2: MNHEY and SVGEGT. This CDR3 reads CASSYVGSGGLKNIQYF. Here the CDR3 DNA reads TGTGCCAGCAGTTACGTCGGTAGCGGGGGCCTTAAAAACATTCAGTACTTC.

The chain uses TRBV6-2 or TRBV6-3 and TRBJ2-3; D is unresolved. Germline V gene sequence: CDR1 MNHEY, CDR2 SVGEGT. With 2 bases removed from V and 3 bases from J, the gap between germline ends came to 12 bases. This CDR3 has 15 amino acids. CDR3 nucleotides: TGTGCCAGCAGTTACACTCAGTTTGGGACAGATACGCAGTATTTT. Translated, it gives CASSYTQFGTDTQYF.

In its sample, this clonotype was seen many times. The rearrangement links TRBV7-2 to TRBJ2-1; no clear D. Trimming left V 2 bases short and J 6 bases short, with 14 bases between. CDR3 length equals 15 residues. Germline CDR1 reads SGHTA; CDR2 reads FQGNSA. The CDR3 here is CASSLPRRPGNEQFF. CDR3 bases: TGTGCCAGCAGCTTACCCCGCAGGCCGGGCAATGAGCAGTTCTTC.

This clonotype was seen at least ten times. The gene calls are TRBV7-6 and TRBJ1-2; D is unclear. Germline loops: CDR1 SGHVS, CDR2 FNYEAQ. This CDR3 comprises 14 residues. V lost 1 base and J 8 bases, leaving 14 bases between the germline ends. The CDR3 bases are TGTGCCAGCAGCTTAGATCGGGGAAAGAGGGGCTACACCTTC. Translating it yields CASSLDRGKRGYTF.

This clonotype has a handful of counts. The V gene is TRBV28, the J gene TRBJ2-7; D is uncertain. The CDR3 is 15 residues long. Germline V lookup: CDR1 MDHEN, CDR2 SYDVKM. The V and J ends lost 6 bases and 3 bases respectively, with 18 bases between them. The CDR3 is CASRPPGPPFYEQYF. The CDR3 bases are TGTGCCAGCAGGCCTCCGGGCCCGCCCTTCTACGAGCAGTACTTC. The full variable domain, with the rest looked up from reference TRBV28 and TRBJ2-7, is DVKVTQSSRYLVKRTGEKVFLECVQDMDHENMFWYRQDPGLGLRLIYFSYDVKMKEKGDIPEGYSVSREKKERFSLILESASTNQTSMYLCASRPPGPPFYEQYFGPGTRLTVT.

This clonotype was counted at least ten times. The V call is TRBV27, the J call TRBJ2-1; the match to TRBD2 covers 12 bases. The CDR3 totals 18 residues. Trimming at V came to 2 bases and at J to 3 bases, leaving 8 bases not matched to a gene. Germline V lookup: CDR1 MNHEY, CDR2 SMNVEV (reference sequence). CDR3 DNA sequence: TGTGCCAGCAGTTTACTAGCGGGAGGGGCCGGGAGCTACAATGAGCAGTTCTTC. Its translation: CASSLLAGGAGSYNEQFF.

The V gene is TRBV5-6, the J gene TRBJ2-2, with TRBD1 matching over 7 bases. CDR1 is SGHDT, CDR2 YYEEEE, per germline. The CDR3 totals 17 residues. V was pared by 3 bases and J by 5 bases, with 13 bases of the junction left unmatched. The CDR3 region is CASSSHPGQPYTGELFF. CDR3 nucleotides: TGTGCCAGCAGCTCCCATCCGGGACAGCCTTATACCGGGGAGCTGTTTTTT. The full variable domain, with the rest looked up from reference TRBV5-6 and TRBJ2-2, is DAGVTQSPTHLIKTRGQQVTLRCSPKSGHDTVSWYQQALGQGPQFIFQYYEEEERQRGNFPDRFSGHQFPNYSSELNVNALLLGDSALYLCASSSHPGQPYTGELFFGEGSRLTVL.

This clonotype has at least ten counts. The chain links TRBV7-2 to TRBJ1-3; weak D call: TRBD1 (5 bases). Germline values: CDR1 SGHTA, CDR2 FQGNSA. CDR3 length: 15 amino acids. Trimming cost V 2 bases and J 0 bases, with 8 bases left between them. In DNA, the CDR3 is TGTGCCAGCAGCTTACGGACAAGCTCTGGAAACACCATATATTTT. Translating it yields CASSLRTSSGNTIYF.

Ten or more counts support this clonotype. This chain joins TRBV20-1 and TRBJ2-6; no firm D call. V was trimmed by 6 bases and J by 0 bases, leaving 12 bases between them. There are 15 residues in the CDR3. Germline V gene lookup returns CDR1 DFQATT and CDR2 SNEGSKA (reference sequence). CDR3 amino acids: CSAPRFSSGANVLTF. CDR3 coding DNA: TGCAGTGCCCCGCGGTTCTCCTCTGGGGCCAACGTCCTGACTTTC.

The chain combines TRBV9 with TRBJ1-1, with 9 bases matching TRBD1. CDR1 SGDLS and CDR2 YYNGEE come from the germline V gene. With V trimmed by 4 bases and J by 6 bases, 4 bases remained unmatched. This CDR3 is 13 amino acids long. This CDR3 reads CASSLRQGAEAFF. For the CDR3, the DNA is TGTGCCAGCAGCTTAAGACAGGGGGCTGAAGCTTTCTTT.

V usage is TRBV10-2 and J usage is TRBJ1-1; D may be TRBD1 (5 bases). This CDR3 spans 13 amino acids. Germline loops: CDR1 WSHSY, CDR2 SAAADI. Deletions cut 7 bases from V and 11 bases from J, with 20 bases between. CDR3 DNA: TGCGCCAGCACCCGGGACGGACCTCAACCCGCTTTCTTT. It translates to CASTRDGPQPAFF.

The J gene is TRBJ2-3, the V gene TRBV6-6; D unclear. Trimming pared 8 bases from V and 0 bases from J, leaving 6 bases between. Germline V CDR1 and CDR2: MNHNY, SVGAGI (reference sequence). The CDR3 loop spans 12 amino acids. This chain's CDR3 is CASGVSTDTQYF. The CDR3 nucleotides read TGTGCCAGCGGGGTTAGCACAGATACGCAGTATTTT.

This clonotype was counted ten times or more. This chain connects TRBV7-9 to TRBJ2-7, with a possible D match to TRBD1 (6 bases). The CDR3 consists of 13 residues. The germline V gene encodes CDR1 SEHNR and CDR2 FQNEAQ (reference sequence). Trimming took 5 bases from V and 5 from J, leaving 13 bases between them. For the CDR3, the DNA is TGTGCCAGCAGCCCGGACAGTTCCAACGAGCAGTACTTC. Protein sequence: CASSPDSSNEQYF.

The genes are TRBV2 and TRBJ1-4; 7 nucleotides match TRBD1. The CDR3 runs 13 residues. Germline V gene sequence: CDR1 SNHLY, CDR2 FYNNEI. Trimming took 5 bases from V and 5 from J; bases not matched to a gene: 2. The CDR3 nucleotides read TGTGCCAGCAGTTTGGGACAGAATGAAAAACTGTTTTTT. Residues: CASSLGQNEKLFF.